This T cell receptor (beta chain) originates from a study of CD8+CD57+ T cells in acquired aplastic anemia. For the study at large: Quantities of DNA derived from sorted CD4+ and CD8+ cells averaged roughly 3 ug.

General study results and limits: Roughly 30 CD8+ CDR3 sequences occurred in both the patients and the controls.

Germline V gene sequence: CDR1 ENHRY, CDR2 SYGVKD. The CDR3 is 16 amino acids. The V segment lost 10 bases and the J segment 4 bases; nucleotides outside the gene matches: 11. The TCR beta profiling, which covered VDJ combination and CDR3 sequence, was carried out using genomic DNA as the template. MiXCR was run by TCRdb on the reads, yielding one entry per CDR3 protein. The sample comprises about half a million distinct CDR3 sequences, around 30% of which are singletons, and less than 0.85% rests with the top ten. All patients picked for sequencing had shown, by flow cytometry, an expansion of CD8+CD57+ cells. Turning to this clonotype: What it recognizes is unknown.

The TCR comes from a human donor with aplastic anemia. The specimen sequenced was sorted CD4+, CD8+, or CD8+CD57+ T cells (not recorded which) from PBMCs. This rearrangement joins TRBV10-3 to TRBJ2-6, with TRBD1 identical over 9 bases. The CDR3 DNA is TGTGCCAACCTCCGGGACAGGGCTACCGGGGCCAACGTCCTGACTTTC. As protein: CANLRDRATGANVLTF.